This entry lists 14 T cell receptor beta chains sequenced from one sample in a study of radiation and T cells in renal cell carcinoma. This sample's time point: baseline pretreatment blood. Documented treatment: 15 Gy SBRT to primary tumor, nephrectomy 4 weeks later. TCRdb's table, derived via immunoSEQ multiplex PCR, lists solely in-frame clones and lacks some. The data contain 50,000 to 75,000 clones, approximately 80% of them seen just once; the ten biggest clones take up 7.3%. The sequencing here drew on blood, taken from a patient whose treatment included radiotherapy and nephrectomy. These receptors were obtained from a man aged 60-69 years with renal cell carcinoma.

This chain uses TRBV15 with TRBJ2-6; unclear D gene. Trimming left V 0 bases short and J 4 bases short, with 4 bases between. CDR3 size: 14 residues. The germline gives CDR1 LNHNV, CDR2 YYDKDF (reference sequence). The CDR3 loop is CATSRERGANVLTF. The CDR3 DNA reads TGTGCCACCAGCAGAGAAAGGGGGGCCAACGTCCTGACTTTC.

The chain couples TRBV30 to TRBJ2-5; maybe TRBD1 (5 bases). Looked up from germline, CDR1 is GTSNPN and CDR2 is SVGIG (reference sequence). Between the trimmed V and J ends, which lost 1 base and 5 bases, there was a span of 8 bases. The CDR3 has 12 amino acids. The CDR3 loop reads CAWSGQGETQYF. The CDR3 nucleotides read TGTGCCTGGAGTGGCCAGGGCGAGACCCAGTACTTC. The complete variable domain, with remaining parts taken from reference TRBV30 and TRBJ2-5, reads SQTIHQWPATLVQPVGSPLSLECTVEGTSNPNLYWYRQAAGRGLQLLFYSVGIGQISSEVPQNLSASRPQDRQFILSSKKLLLSDSGFYLCAWSGQGETQYFGPGTRLLVL.

Points on this clone: Within the sample, other DNA sequences also encode this same CDR3. The chain links TRBV25-1 to TRBJ1-2; D possibly corresponds to TRBD1 (6 bases). V was clipped by 4 bases and J by 8 bases, with 11 bases between them. CDR1 is MGHDK, CDR2 SYGVNS, per germline. There are 12 residues in the CDR3. The CDR3, as DNA: TGTGCCAGCAGTGGGACAGTCTTCGGCTACACCTTC. It specifies CASSGTVFGYTF.

This clone has only one observation. The genes are TRBV6-5 and TRBJ2-2, with unresolved D. Germline values: CDR1 MNHEY, CDR2 SVGAGI. The germline V and J ends were trimmed by 5 bases and 4 bases, with 8 bases remaining between them. The CDR3 is 13 amino acids. CDR3 DNA sequence: TGTGCCAGCAGTGAGGCATTCACCGGGGAGCTGTTTTTT. As protein: CASSEAFTGELFF.

The chain links TRBV27 to TRBJ2-7, with D hard to call. The germline V and J ends were trimmed by 2 bases and 0 bases, with 8 bases remaining between them. The germline gives CDR1 MNHEY, CDR2 SMNVEV (reference sequence). The CDR3 totals 14 residues. CDR3 residues: CASSLIRSSYEQYF. The CDR3, as DNA: TGTGCCAGCAGTTTAATCAGGAGCTCCTACGAGCAGTACTTC.

The chain joins TRBV10-1 to TRBJ2-7; 9 bases are a match to TRBD1. Germline V gene lookup returns CDR1 WNHNN and CDR2 SYGVQD (reference sequence). V gave up 5 bases and J gave up 5 bases; unmatched junction bases: 7. The CDR3 is 14 residues long. The CDR3 DNA follows: TGCGCCAGCAGTCCCGGGACAGGGTTCAACGAGCAGTACTTC. Protein: CASSPGTGFNEQYF.

The rearrangement uses TRBV30 and TRBJ2-2; D tentatively reads TRBD1 or TRBD2 (5 bases each). CDR3 length equals 11 residues. Germline V gene sequence: CDR1 GTSNPN, CDR2 SVGIG (reference sequence). V was clipped by 5 bases and J by 8 bases, with 9 bases between them. For the CDR3, the DNA is TGTGCCTGGGGTGAGGGGGGGGAGCTGTTTTTT. Amino acid sequence: CAWGEGGELFF.

The DNA for the CDR3 is TGTGCCAGCAGTTTGACAGCTAACTATGGCTACACCTTC. Amino acid sequence: CASSLTANYGYTF. V is TRBV6-5 and J is TRBJ1-2; perhaps TRBD1 as D (5 bases). The CDR3 spans 13 residues. V was pared by 4 bases and J by 0 bases, with 6 bases between. Germline V gene lookup returns CDR1 MNHEY and CDR2 SVGAGI.

The sample holds a few counts of this clone. The DNA of the CDR3 is TGTGCCAGCAGCGTAACAGGGACTTATGGCTACACCTTC. This encodes CASSVTGTYGYTF. V is TRBV7-2 and J is TRBJ1-2; D might be TRBD1 (6 bases). The CDR3 is 13 residues long. V was pared by 5 bases and J by 5 bases, with 12 bases between. CDR1 and CDR2 (germline): SGHTA, FQGNSA.

The rearrangement links TRBV21-1 to TRBJ1-1. TRBV21-1 is a pseudogene locus. The CDR3 totals 15 residues. The CDR3 coding sequence is TGTGCCAGCAGCACCAGAGGGGAGGGAAACACTGAAGCTTTCTTT. It codes for CASSTRGEGNTEAFF.

The CDR3 here is CASSLALINEQFF. In nucleotides, the CDR3 is TGTGCCAGCAGCTTGGCTCTAATCAATGAGCAGTTCTTC. The rearrangement joins TRBV5-6 to TRBJ2-1; D is unresolved. This CDR3 is built from 13 residues. The germline V and J ends were trimmed by 0 bases and 6 bases, with 7 bases remaining between them. Germline CDR1 is SGHDT and CDR2 is YYEEEE.

V and J are TRBV18 and TRBJ2-3; 8 nucleotides match TRBD2. Germline values: CDR1 KGHSH, CDR2 LQKENI. The length of the CDR3 is 17 residues. The ends lost 1 base at V and 3 bases at J; junction bases unmatched: 9. The chain's CDR3 is CASSPRTGGGTTDTQYF. In DNA form, the CDR3 reads TGTGCCAGCTCACCACGAACCGGCGGGGGGACAACAGATACGCAGTATTTT.

The rearrangement joins TRBV19 to TRBJ1-1; no reliable D call. The CDR3 consists of 13 residues. V was pared by 3 bases and J by 3 bases, with 8 bases between. Germline lookup yields CDR1 LNHDA and CDR2 SQIVND (reference sequence). Written as DNA, the CDR3 is TGTGCCAGTAGTATTTGGAGGGACACTGAAGCTTTCTTT. Its protein product is CASSIWRDTEAFF. Drawing the rest from reference TRBV19 and TRBJ1-1, the complete variable domain is DGGITQSPKYLFRKEGQNVTLSCEQNLNHDAMYWYRQDPGQGLRLIYYSQIVNDFQKGDIAEGYSVSREKKESFPLTVTSAQKNPTAFYLCASSIWRDTEAFFGQGTRLTVV.

The chain couples TRBV11-2 to TRBJ1-2; maybe TRBD1 (6 bases). CDR3 size: 15 residues. Germline lookup yields CDR1 SGHAT and CDR2 FQNNGV. With 1 base removed from V and 7 bases from J, the gap between germline ends came to 16 bases. The chain's CDR3 is CASSLARGGAAGYTF. CDR3 sequence (DNA): TGTGCCAGCAGCTTAGCCCGGGGGGGGGCCGCTGGCTACACCTTC.